This T cell receptor beta chain was recorded in a study of shared clonotypes between healthy human individuals (TCRdb year 2020). About the investigation overall: The cohort included three men and two women between 18 and 49 years of age. For each donor, CD4 naive and CD4 memory were each given three plates, CD8 naive was given two plates, and CD8 memory was given one plate. The study deeply sequenced blood TCR repertoires of several healthy adults to estimate repertoire size and the extent of clonotype sharing between individuals. Different laboratories and diverse techniques were used to prepare libraries and sequence TCR repertoires, to increase sequencing depth and limit assay-specific biases. Leukapheresis yielded between about 0.85 and 9.5 billion PBMCs per donor.

The donors were healthy, HIV-negative adults with no recently reported acute infections or vaccinations. Only Caucasian adults living in Nashville, Tennessee, USA were represented among the donors. CD4+ T cells were enriched through magnetic negative selection, after which naive cells were positively selected on CD45RA and the remaining negative fraction served as the memory subset. After blood collection by leukapheresis, PBMCs were isolated using Ficoll-Histopaque density gradient centrifugation and then cryopreserved in the vapor phase of liquid nitrogen. Analytical flow cytometry was used to check the purity and quantity of each magnetically sorted T cell population. Genomic DNA was isolated from each sorted fraction and quantified by UV absorbance on a Nanodrop 2000c. Overall study outcomes, separate from this receptor: Estimated clonotype richness was generally larger for naive than for memory subsets. Based on pairwise subsampling, the degree of clonotype sharing among donors was expected to be affected by sequencing depth. Sampling was restricted to blood, and TCR repertoires in tissue are likely to differ from TCR repertoires in blood. Incomplete sequencing was indicated by rarefaction of sorted-subset datasets, despite the large sequencing depth. Because the study included only a small number of donors, the genetic and exposure-history diversity represented was limited. Higher generation probabilities were observed for clonotypes shared by all four sorted-subset donors than for non-shared clonotypes. Across a few donors, 4.5% to 6.5% of naive CD4, around 3.5% of naive CD8, 2% to 2.5% of memory CD4, and 0.3% to 0.45% of memory CD8 clonotypes were shared.

Including the terminal cysteine and phenylalanine, the CDR3 comprises 14 residues. CDR3 DNA is the only sequence kept; it has 42 bases, read in frame from the first base. CDR1 is given as MDHEN and CDR2 as SYDVKM, both from the germline V gene. The trim is 3 bases for V and 12 bases for J, with a gap of 21 bases between the germline ends. Using the deep immunoSEQ assay, TCR CDR3 regions were amplified from genomic DNA by multiplex PCR. Extracted genomic DNA from each cell subset was spread evenly across all wells of several immunoSEQ 96-well plates, with each plate serving as a replicate. For sorted subsets, around 200 ng genomic DNA, equal to tens of thousands of T cell genomes, was loaded into each replicate PCR. The purified libraries were quantified using a Qubit 3.0 fluorometer, sized with a Bioanalyzer 2100, and then quantified again using the KAPA Library Quantification kit. Every immunoSEQ 96-well plate was sequenced on a separate single-read 150-cycle Illumina NextSeq 550 flow cell. As for the original processing: Because the immunoSEQ output held only junctional sequences and lacked quality scores, the filtering could not match the filtering applied to full-length reads. Sequences were annotated with PyIR, a Python wrapper for IgBLAST v1.9, and V/J genes and CDR3 were assigned using IMGT germline references. Reads were filtered out if the reads had weak V/J assignments (E-value above 1e-6), no CDR3, stop codons, out-of-frame junctions, or ambiguous translated residues. A V3J clonotype was defined by an identical inferred V gene, J gene, and CDR3 amino acid sequence. Percentage overlap between repertoires was calculated by dividing the number of shared unique clonotypes by the size of the smaller repertoire. Repertoire richness was assessed with RTK rarefaction, the Chao1 estimator, and Recon v2.1 estimates of unobserved clonotypes. OLGA was used to compute generation probabilities for all TCRbeta clonotypes that the gDNA method yielded from several donors. Imported from immuneACCESS, the table was reduced by TCRdb to in-frame sequences with V and J called. These copies leave out some clones; in studies compared against another copy, an unresolved V gene accounts for under half, and the cause of the remainder is not known. V and J calls and clone size come straight from that table; D and trimming were deduced from the DNA. This sample holds around 1,000,000 clones; around three quarters were observed only once. 0.7% to 0.95% of the sample goes to the ten largest clones.

A remark on this clone: The clone's antigen remains unknown. Base qualities were left out, and no much larger clone turns up one base away.

Sequenced: memory CD4+ T cells from PBMCs. According to the study, the label for this sample's cell subset or site signals: CD45RA-negative fraction. The rearranged segments are TRBV28 and TRBJ2-7; tentative D gene TRBD2, with 7 bases matching. This TCR came from a man aged 18 to 30 in good health. Some clones in this sample may be carry-over from other donors' samples. For the CDR3, the sequence is CASSLGGLGGGPYF. The nucleotide sequence reads as follows: TGTGCCAGCAGTTTGGGCGGGCTCGGCGGGGGCCCGTACTTC.